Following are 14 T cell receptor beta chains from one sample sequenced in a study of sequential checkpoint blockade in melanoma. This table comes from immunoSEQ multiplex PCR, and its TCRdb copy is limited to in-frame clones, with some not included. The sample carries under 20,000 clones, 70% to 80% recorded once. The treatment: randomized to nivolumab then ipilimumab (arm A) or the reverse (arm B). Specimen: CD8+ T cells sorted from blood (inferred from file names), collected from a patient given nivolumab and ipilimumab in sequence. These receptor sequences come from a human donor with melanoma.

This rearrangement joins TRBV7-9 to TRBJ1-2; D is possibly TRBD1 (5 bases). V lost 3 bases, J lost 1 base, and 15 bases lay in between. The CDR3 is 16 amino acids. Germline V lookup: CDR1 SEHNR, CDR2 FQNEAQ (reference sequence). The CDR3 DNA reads TGTGCCAGCAGCTTCGACAGTAAGCTCGGTAACTATGGCTACACCTTC. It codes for CASSFDSKLGNYGYTF. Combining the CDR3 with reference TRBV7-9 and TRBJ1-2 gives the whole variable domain DTGVSQNPRHKITKRGQNVTFRCDPISEHNRLYWYRQTLGQGPEFLTYFQNEAQLEKSRLLSDRFSAERPKGSFSTLEIQRTEQGDSAMYLCASSFDSKLGNYGYTFGSGTRLTVV.

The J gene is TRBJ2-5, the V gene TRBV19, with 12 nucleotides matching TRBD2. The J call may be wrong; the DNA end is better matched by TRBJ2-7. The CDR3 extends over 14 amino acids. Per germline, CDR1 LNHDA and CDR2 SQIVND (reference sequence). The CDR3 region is CASSELAGGREQYF. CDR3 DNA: TGTGCCAGTAGTGAGCTAGCGGGAGGGCGCGAGCAGTACTTC.

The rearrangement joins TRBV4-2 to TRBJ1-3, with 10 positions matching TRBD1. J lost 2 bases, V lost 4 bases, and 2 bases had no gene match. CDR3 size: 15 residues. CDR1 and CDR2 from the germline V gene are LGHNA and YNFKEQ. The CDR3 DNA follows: TGTGCCAGCAGCCGAGGGACAGGGGCTGGAAACACCATATATTTT. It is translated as CASSRGTGAGNTIYF.

CDR3 sequence reads: CASSLTPLRTGLNQPQHF. Written as DNA, the CDR3 is TGTGCCAGCAGTTTGACCCCGTTGAGAACAGGGCTTAATCAGCCCCAGCATTTT. This chain links TRBV28 with TRBJ1-5; TRBD1 is a possible D gene (6 bases). The CDR3 loop spans 18 amino acids. The germline V and J ends were trimmed by 3 bases and 4 bases, with 22 bases remaining between them. Germline V lookup: CDR1 MDHEN, CDR2 SYDVKM. The variable domain in full, completed from reference TRBV28 and TRBJ1-5, reads DVKVTQSSRYLVKRTGEKVFLECVQDMDHENMFWYRQDPGLGLRLIYFSYDVKMKEKGDIPEGYSVSREKKERFSLILESASTNQTSMYLCASSLTPLRTGLNQPQHFGDGTRLSIL.

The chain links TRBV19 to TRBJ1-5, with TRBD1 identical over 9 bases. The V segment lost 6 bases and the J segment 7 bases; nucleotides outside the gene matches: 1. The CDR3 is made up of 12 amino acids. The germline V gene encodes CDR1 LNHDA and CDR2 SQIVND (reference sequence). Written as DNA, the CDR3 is TGTGCCAGTAGGACAGGGGGACAGCCCCAGCATTTT. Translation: CASRTGGQPQHF.

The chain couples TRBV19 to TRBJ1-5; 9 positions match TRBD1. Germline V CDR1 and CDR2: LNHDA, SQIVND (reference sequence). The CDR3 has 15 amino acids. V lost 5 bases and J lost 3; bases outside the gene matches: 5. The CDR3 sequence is CASSLRDRVNQPQHF. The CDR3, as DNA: TGTGCCAGTAGTCTCCGGGACAGGGTCAATCAGCCCCAGCATTTT.

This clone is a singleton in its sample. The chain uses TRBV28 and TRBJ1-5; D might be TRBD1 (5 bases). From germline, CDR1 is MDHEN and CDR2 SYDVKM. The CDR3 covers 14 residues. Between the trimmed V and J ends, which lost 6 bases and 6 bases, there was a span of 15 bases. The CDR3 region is CASSQTELSQPQHF. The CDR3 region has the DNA TGTGCCAGCAGCCAGACAGAGCTTTCTCAGCCCCAGCATTTT.

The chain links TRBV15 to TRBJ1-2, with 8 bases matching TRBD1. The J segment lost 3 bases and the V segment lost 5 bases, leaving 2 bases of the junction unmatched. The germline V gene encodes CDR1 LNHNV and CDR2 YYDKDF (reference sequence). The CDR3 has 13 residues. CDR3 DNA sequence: TGTGCCACCAGCGCGGACAGGGACTATGGCTACACCTTC. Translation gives CATSADRDYGYTF.

For the CDR3, the DNA is TGTGCCAGCAGTTTAGGACAGTCCCGTTACTACGAGCAGTACTTC. It specifies CASSLGQSRYYEQYF. The chain is built from TRBV6-5 and TRBJ2-7, with TRBD1 as a possible D gene (6 bases). The V and J ends lost 4 bases and 3 bases respectively, with 16 bases between them. CDR1 and CDR2 (germline): MNHEY, SVGAGI. CDR3 length: 15 amino acids.

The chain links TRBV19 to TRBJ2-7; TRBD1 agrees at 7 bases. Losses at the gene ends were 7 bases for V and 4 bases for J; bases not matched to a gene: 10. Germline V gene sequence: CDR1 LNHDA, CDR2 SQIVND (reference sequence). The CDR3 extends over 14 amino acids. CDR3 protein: CASKTGESGYEQYF. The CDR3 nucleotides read TGTGCCAGTAAAACAGGGGAGAGTGGGTACGAGCAGTACTTC.

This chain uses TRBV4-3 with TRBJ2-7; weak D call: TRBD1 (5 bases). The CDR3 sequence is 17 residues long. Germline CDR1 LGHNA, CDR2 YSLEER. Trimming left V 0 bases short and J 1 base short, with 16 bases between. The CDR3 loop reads CASSQEGLGQPSYEQYF. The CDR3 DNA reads TGCGCCAGCAGCCAAGAAGGGCTGGGGCAGCCATCCTACGAGCAGTACTTC.

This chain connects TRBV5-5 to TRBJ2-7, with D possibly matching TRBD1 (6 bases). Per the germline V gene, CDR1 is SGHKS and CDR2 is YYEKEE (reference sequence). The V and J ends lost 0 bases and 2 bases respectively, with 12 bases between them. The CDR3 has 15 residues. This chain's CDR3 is CASSLGDTAAYEQYF. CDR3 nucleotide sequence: TGTGCCAGCAGCTTGGGGGACACAGCAGCCTACGAGCAGTACTTC.

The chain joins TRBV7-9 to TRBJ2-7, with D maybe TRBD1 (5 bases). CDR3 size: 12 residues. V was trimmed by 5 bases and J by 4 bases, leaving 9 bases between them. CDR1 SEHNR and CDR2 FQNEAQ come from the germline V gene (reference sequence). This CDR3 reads CASSPTGYEQYF. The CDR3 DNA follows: TGTGCCAGCAGCCCAACAGGATACGAGCAGTACTTC.

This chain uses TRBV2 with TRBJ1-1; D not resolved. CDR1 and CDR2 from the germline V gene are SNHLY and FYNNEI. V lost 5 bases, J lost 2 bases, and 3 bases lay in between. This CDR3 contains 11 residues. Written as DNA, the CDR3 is TGTGCCAGCAGTTCAAACACTGAAGCTTTCTTT. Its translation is CASSSNTEAFF.